This passage covers 10 T cell receptor beta chains from one sample sequenced in a study of Graves' ophthalmopathy and Graves' hyperthyroidism. The study amplified TCR beta CDR3 regions using RNA transcripts. HTBI primers served in a first-round RT-PCR, which a second-round multiplex PCR followed. TCRdb analysed the multiplex PCR reads with MiXCR anew, one entry per CDR3 protein. The sample yields about 700,000 distinct CDR3 sequences, roughly 40% seen once. The sequenced material came from peripheral blood. Every receptor here comes from an adult man with Graves' ophthalmopathy.

The table lists this clonotype with a count of one. The chain joins TRBV19 to TRBJ2-7; no firm D call. The germline V gene has CDR1 LNHDA and CDR2 SQIVND (reference sequence). Trimming shortened V by 3 bases and J by 9 bases, and 0 bases separated the two germline ends. The CDR3 extends over 8 amino acids. CDR3 sequence reads: CASSMQYF. Written as DNA, the CDR3 is TGTGCCAGTAGTATGCAGTACTTC.

The V and J genes are TRBV2 and TRBJ2-7; TRBD1 aligns across 7 bases. The CDR3 is 15 residues long. The germline CDR1 and CDR2 sequences are SNHLY and FYNNEI. V lost 4 bases, J lost 5 bases, and 11 bases stayed unmatched. The CDR3, as DNA: TGTGCCAGCAGTGTGAGGGCAGGGGGTCGGAACGAGCAGTACTTC. Translated: CASSVRAGGRNEQYF.

This clonotype showed up just a few times. The V and J genes are TRBV2 and TRBJ2-5, with TRBD2 matching 8 bases. The CDR3 sequence is 14 residues long. Germline V CDR1 and CDR2: SNHLY, FYNNEI. With 6 bases clipped from V and 2 bases from J, the junction kept 5 bases outside the gene matches. CDR3 residues: CASSLQRGQETQYF. CDR3 nucleotides: TGTGCCAGCAGCCTGCAGCGGGGGCAAGAGACCCAGTACTTC.

The chain employs TRBV2 and TRBJ2-7; either TRBD1 or TRBD2 may fit D (5 bases each). In germline, CDR1 is SNHLY, CDR2 FYNNEI. There are 15 residues in the CDR3. Deletions cut 5 bases from V and 5 bases from J, with 19 bases between. The CDR3: CASSYLATGANEQYF. Written as DNA, the CDR3 is TGTGCCAGCAGTTACTTAGCCACCGGGGCCAACGAGCAGTACTTC.

The chain combines TRBV10-3 with TRBJ1-1; 9 bases are shared with TRBD1. Germline values: CDR1 ENHRY, CDR2 SYGVKD. CDR3 length: 13 amino acids. J gave up 12 bases and V 0 bases, and 5 bases lay outside the gene matches. The CDR3 DNA reads TGTGCCATCAGTGAGTCACGGGACAGGGAGACTTTCTTT. Translating gives CAISESRDRETFF.

Concerning this clonotype itself: A read error may explain this, as a much larger clone is one base away. This chain links TRBV7-9 with TRBJ1-6; the D is unclear. The germline V gene encodes CDR1 SEHNR and CDR2 FQNEAQ (reference sequence). V lost 4 bases and J lost 7, with 17 bases in between. The CDR3 loop spans 16 amino acids. CDR3 sequence (DNA): TGTGCCAGCAGCTCGACCCTCTCCCAATCCAATTCACCCCTCCACTTT. Amino acid sequence: CASSSTLSQSNSPLHF.

This clonotype was detected ten times or more. The CDR3 coding sequence is TGTGCCAGCAGGGGGCGGCGAGGCTATGGCTACACCTTC. It codes for CASRGRRGYGYTF. The chain combines TRBV12-3 or TRBV12-4 with TRBJ1-2, with D tentatively TRBD1 (5 bases). The CDR3 runs to 13 residues. Trimming stripped 6 bases from V and 4 bases from J, with 12 bases between.

Comments on this clonotype: The junction differs from germline at one of its ends, possibly a read error. V usage is TRBV25-1 and J usage is TRBJ2-2; a possible D gene is TRBD2 (5 bases). Germline-derived CDR1 and CDR2 are MGHDK and SYGVNS. The CDR3 has 17 amino acids. The CDR3 nucleotides read TGCGCCAGCAGCCCTACATCCCATGCAGGACTCGCCGGGGAGCTGTTTTTT. Translated: CASSPTSHAGLAGELFF.

This clonotype was seen repeatedly, ten times or more. The chain combines TRBV19 with TRBJ1-6, with D unresolved. The ends were cut back, 9 bases at V and 7 bases at J, with 10 bases in the middle. Per the germline V gene, CDR1 is LNHDA and CDR2 is SQIVND (reference sequence). The CDR3 is made up of 12 amino acids. CDR3 nucleotide sequence: TGTGCCAGCGGACCGAAAAATTCACCCCTCCACTTT. This gives the protein CASGPKNSPLHF. Using reference TRBV19 and TRBJ1-6 for the parts outside the CDR3, the full variable domain is DGGITQSPKYLFRKEGQNVTLSCEQNLNHDAMYWYRQDPGQGLRLIYYSQIVNDFQKGDIAEGYSVSREKKESFPLTVTSAQKNPTAFYLCASGPKNSPLHFGNGTRLTVT.

This clonotype was observed a few times. This chain connects TRBV7-9 to TRBJ1-2, with D perhaps TRBD1 (6 bases). In germline, CDR1 is SEHNR, CDR2 FQNEAQ (reference sequence). V was shortened by 2 bases and J by 3 bases, with 16 bases between the two germline ends. This CDR3 spans 16 amino acids. CDR3 in DNA: TGTGCCAGCAGCTTACAGGGGAATACAGACTACTATGGCTACACCTTC. It specifies CASSLQGNTDYYGYTF. The full variable domain, in which reference TRBV7-9 and TRBJ1-2 provide the parts outside the CDR3, is DTGVSQNPRHKITKRGQNVTFRCDPISEHNRLYWYRQTLGQGPEFLTYFQNEAQLEKSRLLSDRFSAERPKGSFSTLEIQRTEQGDSAMYLCASSLQGNTDYYGYTFGSGTRLTVV.